Here is one TCR beta chain with its context. The assay was immunoSEQ multiplex PCR, and TCRdb's table has in-frame clones only and misses some. The data show a few hundred thousand clones, roughly 88% seen once. Germline loops: CDR1 LNHDA, CDR2 SQIVND (reference sequence). The CDR3 has 12 amino acids. Trimming cost V 6 bases and J 5 bases, with 8 bases left between them. These data belong to a study of cytomegalovirus exposure and HLA in healthy donors. The chain couples TRBV19 to TRBJ1-5, with unresolved D. Sequencing input: PBMCs. This TCR was recovered from a woman in her 30s in good health and CMV-seropositive. The CDR3 DNA follows: TGTGCCAGTAGACGGCTGGATCAGCCCCAGCATTTT. It specifies CASRRLDQPQHF.